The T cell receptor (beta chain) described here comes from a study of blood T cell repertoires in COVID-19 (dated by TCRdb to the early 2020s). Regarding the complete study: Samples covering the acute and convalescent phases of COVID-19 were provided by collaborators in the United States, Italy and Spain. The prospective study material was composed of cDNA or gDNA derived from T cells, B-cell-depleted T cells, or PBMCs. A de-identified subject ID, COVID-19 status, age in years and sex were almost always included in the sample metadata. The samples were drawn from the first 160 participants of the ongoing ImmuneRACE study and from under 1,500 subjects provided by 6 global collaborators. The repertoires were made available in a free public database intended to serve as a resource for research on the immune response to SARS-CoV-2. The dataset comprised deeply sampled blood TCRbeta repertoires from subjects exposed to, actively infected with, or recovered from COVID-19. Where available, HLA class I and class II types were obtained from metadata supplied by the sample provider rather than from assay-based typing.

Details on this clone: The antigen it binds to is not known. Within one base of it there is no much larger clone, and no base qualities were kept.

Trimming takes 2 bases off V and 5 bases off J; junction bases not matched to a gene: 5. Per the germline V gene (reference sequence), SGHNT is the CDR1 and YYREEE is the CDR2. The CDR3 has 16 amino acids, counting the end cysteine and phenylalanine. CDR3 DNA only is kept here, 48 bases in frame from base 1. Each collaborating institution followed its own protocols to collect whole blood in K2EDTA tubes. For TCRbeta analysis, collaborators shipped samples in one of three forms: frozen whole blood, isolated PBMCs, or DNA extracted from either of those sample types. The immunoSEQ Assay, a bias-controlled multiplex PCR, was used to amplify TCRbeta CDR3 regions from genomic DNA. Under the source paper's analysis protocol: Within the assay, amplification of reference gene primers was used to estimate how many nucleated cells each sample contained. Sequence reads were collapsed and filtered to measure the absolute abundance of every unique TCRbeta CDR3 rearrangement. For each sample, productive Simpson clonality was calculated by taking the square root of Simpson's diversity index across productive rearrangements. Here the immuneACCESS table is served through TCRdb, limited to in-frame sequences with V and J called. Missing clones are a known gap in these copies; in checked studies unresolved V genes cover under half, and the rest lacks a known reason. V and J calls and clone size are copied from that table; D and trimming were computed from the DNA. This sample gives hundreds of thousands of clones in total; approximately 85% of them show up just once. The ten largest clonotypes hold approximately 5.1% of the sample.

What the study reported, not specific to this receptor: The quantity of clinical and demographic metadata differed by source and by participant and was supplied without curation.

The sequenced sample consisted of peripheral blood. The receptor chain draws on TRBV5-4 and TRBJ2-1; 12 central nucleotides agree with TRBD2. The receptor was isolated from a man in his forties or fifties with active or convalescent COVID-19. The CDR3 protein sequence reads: CASSFTGLAGDNEQFF. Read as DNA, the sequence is TGTGCCAGCAGCTTCACGGGACTAGCGGGTGACAATGAGCAGTTCTTC.